The 30 T cell receptor beta chains presented below share a single source sample, sequenced in a study of T-cell memory formation after mild COVID-19 (dated by TCRdb to the early 2020s). To prepare the library, 5' RACE was applied. This sample was sequenced with an Illumina NovaSeq 6000. Using fastp trimming at Q25 and MiXCR clonotype assembly, TCRdb reanalyzed the public sequencing data and kept in-frame beta chains. Rows with a matching CDR3 protein are joined into one entry that keeps the most common DNA and genes. The sample table holds about 560,000 distinct CDR3 sequences, of which about 22% were seen once. Around 8.4% of the sample lies in the top ten. The sample consisted of PBMCs or a T cell subset sorted from them (not recorded which). The receptors were gathered from an adult woman who had mild COVID-19 (a few samples of this study predate the infection). The sample titles of this study are shuffled in the database, so cell type and time point are left out; the donor was told from shared clones.

The chain recombines TRBV7-9 with TRBJ2-5, with a tentative D call TRBD2 (6 bases). V was shortened by 5 bases and J by 4 bases, with 17 bases between the two germline ends. The CDR3 has 15 residues. CDR1 and CDR2 (germline): SEHNR, FQNEAQ (reference sequence). The CDR3 DNA reads as TGTGCCAGCAGCCCGATAGCGGTTTTTGCAGAGACCCAGTACTTC. It is translated as CASSPIAVFAETQYF.

This clonotype was found once. The chain recombines TRBV9 with TRBJ2-2; no reliable D call. The CDR3 sequence is 15 residues long. The V and J ends lost 6 bases and 1 base respectively, with 13 bases between them. The germline V gene encodes CDR1 SGDLS and CDR2 YYNGEE. The CDR3 here is CASIVDQRNTGELFF. CDR3 sequence (DNA): TGTGCCAGCATCGTTGACCAGCGGAACACCGGGGAGCTGTTTTTT.

The chain employs TRBV10-3 and TRBJ1-3; D uncertain. This CDR3 is built from 15 residues. Trimming removed 0 bases from V and 1 base from J, with 7 bases in between. Germline V gene sequence: CDR1 ENHRY, CDR2 SYGVKD. The CDR3 is CAISESAASGNTIYF. Here the CDR3 DNA reads TGTGCCATCAGTGAGTCCGCGGCTTCTGGAAACACCATATATTTT.

This clonotype has more than one count but fewer than ten. This chain links TRBV25-1 with TRBJ1-1, with D unresolved. CDR1 is MGHDK and CDR2 is SYGVNS in the germline V gene. The CDR3 totals 14 residues. The ends were cut back, 2 bases at V and 4 bases at J, with 11 bases in the middle. The CDR3 region is CASSELIFPTEAFF. Here the CDR3 DNA reads TGTGCCAGCAGTGAACTGATTTTCCCCACTGAAGCTTTCTTT.

This clonotype occurred a few times. The chain employs TRBV6-6 and TRBJ1-2, with D uncertain. There are 13 residues in the CDR3. V lost 5 bases, J lost 4 bases, and 11 bases lay in between. CDR1 and CDR2 from the germline V gene are MNHNY and SVGAGI (reference sequence). The CDR3 sequence is CASSKDGTYGYTF. In DNA, the CDR3 is TGTGCCAGCAGTAAAGACGGTACCTATGGCTACACCTTC.

This clonotype has more than one count but fewer than ten. The chain carries TRBV12-3 or TRBV12-4 and TRBJ2-5; 14 nucleotides match TRBD2. The V segment lost 5 bases and the J segment 4 bases; nucleotides outside the gene matches: 6. This CDR3 contains 16 residues. CDR3 bases: TGTGCCAGCAGTCCCCTGGGACTAGCGGGGGTAGAGACCCAGTACTTC. Encoded protein: CASSPLGLAGVETQYF.

V is TRBV20-1 and J is TRBJ2-2; D unclear. The CDR3 covers 10 residues. The V gene's germline CDR1 is DFQATT and CDR2 SNEGSKA (reference sequence). Trimming removed 5 bases from V and 5 bases from J, with 3 bases in between. Here the CDR3 reads CSALTGELFF. The CDR3 bases are TGCAGTGCTCTTACCGGGGAGCTGTTTTTT.

V is TRBV6-1 and J is TRBJ2-2, with D possibly TRBD2 on 5 matching bases. The V end lost 1 base, the J end lost 3 bases, and 6 bases lay between the germline ends. CDR3 size: 14 residues. Germline V CDR1 and CDR2: MNHNS, SASEGT. The CDR3 here is CASSEGGDTGELFF. The CDR3 DNA reads TGTGCCAGCAGTGAAGGGGGAGACACCGGGGAGCTGTTTTTT.

This clonotype was seen only a few times. CDR3: CASSLARTSTDTQYF. In DNA form, the CDR3 reads TGTGCCAGCAGCTTAGCAAGGACTAGCACAGATACGCAGTATTTT. The chain links TRBV7-2 to TRBJ2-3, with a possible D match to TRBD2 (5 bases). Looked up from germline, CDR1 is SGHTA and CDR2 is FQGNSA. V dropped 0 bases and J dropped 0 bases, with 7 bases sitting between them. The CDR3 length is 15 residues.

This clonotype was recorded a few times. V is TRBV11-2 and J is TRBJ2-1; a possible D gene is TRBD2 (5 bases). V was trimmed by 6 bases and J by 9 bases, leaving 24 bases between them. Germline-derived CDR1 and CDR2 are SGHAT and FQNNGV. The CDR3 has 16 amino acids. The CDR3: CASSPTRLAKYGEQFF. As DNA, the CDR3 is TGTGCCAGCAGTCCTACTAGATTAGCGAAATACGGTGAGCAGTTCTTC.

The chain links TRBV5-1 to TRBJ2-1; TRBD2 is a possible D gene (5 bases). The V end lost 6 bases, the J end lost 0 bases, and 13 bases lay between the germline ends. The CDR3 extends over 15 amino acids. Germline CDR1 is SGHRS and CDR2 is YFSETQ. Here the CDR3 DNA reads TGCGCCAGCATCGGAGACGGAGGCTCCTACAATGAGCAGTTCTTC. This translates into CASIGDGGSYNEQFF. Using reference TRBV5-1 and TRBJ2-1 for the parts outside the CDR3, the full variable domain is KAGVTQTPRYLIKTRGQQVTLSCSPISGHRSVSWYQQTPGQGLQFLFEYFSETQRNKGNFPGRFSGRQFSNSRSEMNVSTLELGDSALYLCASIGDGGSYNEQFFGPGTRLTVL.

This clonotype was detected only a few times. The V gene is TRBV30, the J gene TRBJ2-7; TRBD1 agrees at 9 bases. Germline CDR1 GTSNPN, CDR2 SVGIG (reference sequence). The CDR3 totals 13 residues. V lost 3 bases and J lost 4; bases outside the gene matches: 4. The CDR3: CAWRTGGVYEQYF. The CDR3 nucleotides are TGTGCCTGGAGGACAGGGGGAGTATACGAGCAGTACTTC.

A few counts support this clonotype. This CDR3 is CASSTSESFVTQYF. In nucleotides, the CDR3 is TGTGCCAGCTCAACTAGCGAGAGTTTTGTGACGCAGTATTTT. The V and J genes are TRBV18 and TRBJ2-3; TRBD2 agrees at 7 bases. Germline V gene data show CDR1 as KGHSH and CDR2 as LQKENI. V was clipped by 5 bases and J by 9 bases; unmatched bases: 11. The CDR3 is 14 residues long. The full variable domain, its missing parts supplied by reference TRBV18 and TRBJ2-3, is NAGVMQNPRHLVRRRGQEARLRCSPMKGHSHVYWYRQLPEEGLKFMVYLQKENIIDESGMPKERFSAEFPKEGPSILRIQQVVRGDSAAYFCASSTSESFVTQYFGPGTRLTVL.

A remark on this clonotype: The junction and the germline gene differ at one end; a read error may be behind it. This chain uses TRBV2 with TRBJ1-3; D is undetermined. In germline, CDR1 is SNHLY, CDR2 FYNNEI. CDR3 size: 16 residues. The DNA for the CDR3 is TGTGCCAGCAGTCAAGCCCCGCCAAGCTCTGGAAACACCATATATTTT. It translates to CASSQAPPSSGNTIYF.

This chain connects TRBV7-9 to TRBJ2-5; 8 bases agree with TRBD2. V shed 2 bases and J 4 bases; nucleotides not matched to a gene: 9. The CDR3 sequence is 16 residues long. Germline V gene lookup returns CDR1 SEHNR and CDR2 FQNEAQ (reference sequence). The CDR3 DNA sequence: TGTGCCAGCAGCTTAAACCCCGGGACTAGAATAGAGACCCAGTACTTC. This translates into CASSLNPGTRIETQYF.

This sequence joins TRBV6-2 or TRBV6-3 and TRBJ1-5; unclear D gene. This CDR3 is 15 amino acids long. From germline, CDR1 is MNHEY and CDR2 SVGEGT. V dropped 6 bases and J dropped 0 bases, with 12 bases sitting between them. Written as DNA, the CDR3 is TGTGCCAGCAGGGATAGCGTGGATAGCAATCAGCCCCAGCATTTT. Translated: CASRDSVDSNQPQHF.

This clonotype was found a few times. This chain connects TRBV5-4 to TRBJ2-1, with 12 bases that match TRBD2. This CDR3 has 15 residues. J lost 9 bases, V lost 4 bases, and 8 bases had no gene match. The germline gives CDR1 SGHNT, CDR2 YYREEE (reference sequence). CDR3 bases: TGTGCCAGCAGCGCAGGACTAGCGGGGCCTTTTGAGCAGTTCTTC. It yields the protein CASSAGLAGPFEQFF.

The chain's CDR3 is CASSLVSVGEQFF. The CDR3 DNA reads as TGTGCCAGCAGCTTAGTTTCCGTGGGTGAGCAGTTCTTC. The V gene is TRBV7-9, the J gene TRBJ2-1, with D uncertain. Germline values: CDR1 SEHNR, CDR2 FQNEAQ (reference sequence). V lost 1 base to trimming and J lost 9 bases, with 10 bases between them. The CDR3 sequence is 13 residues long.

This clonotype showed up many times. The V and J genes are TRBV4-3 and TRBJ2-1, with a tentative D call TRBD2 (6 bases). The CDR3 runs 15 residues. With 3 bases removed from V and 7 bases from J, the gap between germline ends came to 16 bases. Germline V gives CDR1 LGHNA, CDR2 YSLEER. The CDR3 nucleotides are TGCGCCAGCAGCCAGTCCGGGATGGAGGGAAATGAGCAGTTCTTC. Translated: CASSQSGMEGNEQFF.

The genes are TRBV6-1 and TRBJ2-1, with 9 bases fitting TRBD2. The CDR3 length is 15 residues. Germline V gene data show CDR1 as MNHNS and CDR2 as SASEGT. Trimming cost V 1 base and J 7 bases; bases outside gene matches: 5. The CDR3 spells CASSEGAGGGNEQFF. The CDR3 nucleotides read TGTGCCAGCAGTGAAGGAGCGGGAGGTGGGAATGAGCAGTTCTTC.

The chain has TRBV9 and TRBJ2-1, with D unresolved. This CDR3 contains 14 residues. Germline CDR1 reads SGDLS; CDR2 reads YYNGEE. Deletions cut 0 bases from V and 4 bases from J, with 8 bases between. CDR3 sequence: CASSVDPNYNEQFF. The CDR3 coding sequence is TGTGCCAGCAGCGTAGACCCCAATTACAATGAGCAGTTCTTC.

This chain connects TRBV29-1 to TRBJ2-4; no clear D. CDR1 and CDR2 from the germline V gene are SQVTM and ANQGSEA. This CDR3 has 12 amino acids. The V gene lost 1 base and the J gene lost 6 bases, with 7 bases spanning the gap. In nucleotides, the CDR3 is TGCAGCGTTGAAGCCCCCGGAAACATTCAGTACTTC. It yields the protein CSVEAPGNIQYF.

This clonotype was found a few times. The rearrangement joins TRBV12-3 or TRBV12-4 to TRBJ1-1, with D possibly matching TRBD1 (6 bases). V was cut by 4 bases and J by 0 bases, with 12 bases left in between. The CDR3 is 15 residues long. The CDR3 here is CASSSKTGLNTEAFF. The CDR3 DNA reads as TGTGCCAGCAGTTCCAAGACAGGATTGAACACTGAAGCTTTCTTT.

This clonotype was seen only a few times. The rearrangement links TRBV7-9 to TRBJ2-7; 8 bases fit TRBD2. J lost 4 bases, V lost 5 bases, and 10 bases had no gene match. CDR1 is SEHNR, CDR2 FQNEAQ, per germline (reference sequence). The CDR3 is 15 amino acids. CDR3 in DNA: TGTGCCAGCAGCCCATTTACAAGCGGGGGTTACGAGCAGTACTTC. Residues: CASSPFTSGGYEQYF.

The chain carries TRBV25-1 and TRBJ1-1, with TRBD1 identical over 10 bases. Germline V gene lookup returns CDR1 MGHDK and CDR2 SYGVNS. Losses at the gene ends were 5 bases for V and 7 bases for J; bases not matched to a gene: 13. This CDR3 comprises 16 residues. This CDR3 is CASSRQGAPGRIEAFF. The CDR3 coding sequence is TGTGCCAGCAGTAGACAGGGGGCGCCAGGTCGTATTGAAGCTTTCTTT.

The chain has TRBV30 and TRBJ1-1; D possibly corresponds to TRBD1 (6 bases). The germline V and J ends were trimmed by 1 base and 1 base, with 13 bases remaining between them. CDR1 and CDR2 (germline): GTSNPN, SVGIG (reference sequence). The CDR3 length is 15 residues. CDR3 protein: CAWSAAGHPNTEAFF. DNA for the CDR3: TGTGCCTGGAGTGCTGCGGGACATCCGAACACTGAAGCTTTCTTT.

The rearrangement links TRBV7-8 to TRBJ2-5; D might be TRBD2 (5 bases). V was trimmed by 3 bases and J by 1 base, leaving 9 bases between them. This CDR3 is 14 amino acids long. Germline CDR1 and CDR2: SGHVS and FQNEAQ. CDR3 residues: CASSFGLFQETQYF. The DNA for the CDR3 is TGTGCCAGCAGCTTCGGACTCTTCCAAGAGACCCAGTACTTC.

V is TRBV29-1 and J is TRBJ2-1, with 10 bases fitting TRBD2. The CDR3 contains 15 residues. Germline trimming cut 4 bases from V and 0 bases from J; bases unmatched to any gene: 3. Germline V CDR1 and CDR2: SQVTM, ANQGSEA. The CDR3 sequence: CSVVSGGSSYNEQFF. Here the CDR3 DNA reads TGCAGCGTTGTTAGCGGGGGGAGCTCCTACAATGAGCAGTTCTTC.

This chain links TRBV20-1 with TRBJ1-1, with a possible D match to TRBD1 (5 bases). V shed 1 base and J shed 1 base, with 13 bases lying between them. The germline gives CDR1 DFQATT, CDR2 SNEGSKA (reference sequence). The CDR3 has 15 residues. The CDR3 nucleotides read TGCAGTGCTAGAGCCCTGGGGCCGCGGAACACTGAAGCTTTCTTT. Translating it yields CSARALGPRNTEAFF.

The chain recombines TRBV24-1 with TRBJ2-1, with 7 bases that match TRBD2. The CDR3 has 13 amino acids. Trimming removed 3 bases from V and 10 bases from J; junction bases left unmatched: 5. The germline V gene has CDR1 KGHDR and CDR2 SFDVKD. The CDR3 bases are TGTGCCACCAGTGATGGGGCTAGCGGAGAGCAGTTCTTC. Amino acids: CATSDGASGEQFF.